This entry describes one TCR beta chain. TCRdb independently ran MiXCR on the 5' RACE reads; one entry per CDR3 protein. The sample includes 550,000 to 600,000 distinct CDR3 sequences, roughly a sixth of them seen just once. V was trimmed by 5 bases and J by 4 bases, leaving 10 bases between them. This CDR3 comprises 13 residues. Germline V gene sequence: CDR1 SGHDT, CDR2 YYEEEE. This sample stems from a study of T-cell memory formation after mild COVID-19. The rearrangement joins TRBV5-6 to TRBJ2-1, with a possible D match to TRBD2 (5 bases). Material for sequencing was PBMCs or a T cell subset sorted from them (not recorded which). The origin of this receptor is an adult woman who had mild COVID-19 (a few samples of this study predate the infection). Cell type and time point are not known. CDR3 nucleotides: TGTGCCAGCAGGAAAGGACTTTACAATGAGCAGTTCTTC. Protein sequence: CASRKGLYNEQFF.